Listed below are T cell receptor beta chains from one sample, sequenced in a study of TIL therapy for anti-PD-1-resistant metastatic lung cancer. Clones were sequenced by immunoSEQ multiplex PCR, and TCRdb holds only the in-frame ones, with some missing. The sample lists under 100,000 clones; less than 70% were seen once. The specimen comprised tumor tissue, sampled at baseline. Receptors originate from a person aged 30 to 80 with non-small cell lung cancer. The CDR3 runs from the conserved cysteine through the conserved F or W. D genes are given only for firm matches. Clone size appears in some rows only: once, few, many, or a class for an expanded clone.

>NA|TRBJ2-7|NA|TRBV28
CASSWNYEQYF
TGTGCCAGCAGTTGGAACTACGAGCAGTACTTC
>TRBD1|TRBJ1-4|NA|TRBV30
CAWSVRGTGNEKLFF
TGTGCCTGGAGTGTACGAGGGACAGGGAACGAAAAACTGTTTTTT
>NA|TRBJ1-1|NA|TRBV29-1
CSVDGGQYTEAFF
TGCAGCGTTGACGGGGGGCAGTACACTGAAGCTTTCTTT
>NA|TRBJ1-1|NA|TRBV7-2
CASSSNRVGEAFF
TGTGCCAGCAGTTCTAACAGGGTCGGTGAAGCTTTCTTT
>TRBD2|TRBJ2-3|NA|TRBV19
CASSGTSGGTDTQYF
TGTGCCAGTAGCGGGACTAGCGGGGGCACAGATACGCAGTATTTT
>NA|TRBJ1-1|NA|TRBV6-5
CASTQNLEAFF
TGTGCCAGCACCCAGAACCTCGAAGCTTTCTTT
>NA|TRBJ2-1|few|TRBV28
CASRGYGLAYNEQFF
TGTGCCAGCCGGGGGTACGGCTTAGCGTACAATGAGCAGTTCTTC
>NA|TRBJ1-6|NA|TRBV2
CASSRDNLNSPLHF
TGTGCCAGCAGTCGGGACAACTTGAATTCACCCCTCCACTTT
>TRBD2|TRBJ2-1|NA|TRBV19
CASSIVHWIWEGGYNEQFF
TGTGCCAGTAGTATAGTGCACTGGATTTGGGAGGGTGGATACAATGAGCAGTTCTTC
>NA|TRBJ2-1|NA|TRBV7-8
CASSLVKGSGALAEQFF
TGTGCCAGCAGCTTAGTTAAGGGGTCCGGCGCTCTAGCTGAGCAGTTCTTC
>TRBD1|TRBJ1-1|NA|TRBV19
CASRWGQGGRQTEAFF
TGTGCCAGTAGATGGGGACAGGGGGGACGCCAAACTGAAGCTTTCTTT
>NA|TRBJ2-5|NA|TRBV7-9
CASSLAFGGETQYF
TGTGCCAGCAGCTTGGCCTTTGGAGGGGAGACCCAGTACTTC
>NA|TRBJ1-1|NA|TRBV3-1/TRBV3-2
CASSQESSRIRSSRPEAFF
TGTGCCAGCAGCCAAGAATCGTCCCGGATTCGTTCTTCCCGCCCTGAAGCTTTCTTT
>NA|TRBJ1-1|NA|TRBV6-5
CASSGWGRDTEAFF
TGTGCCAGCAGCGGGTGGGGGAGGGACACTGAAGCTTTCTTT
>NA|TRBJ2-6|NA|TRBV2
CASSEVGAGANVLTF
TGTGCCAGCAGTGAAGTTGGCGCTGGGGCCAACGTCCTGACTTTC
>NA|TRBJ1-1|few|TRBV7-2
CASSNREDSWMNTEAFF
TGTGCCAGCAGCAACAGGGAAGATTCCTGGATGAACACTGAAGCTTTCTTT
>NA|TRBJ2-6|NA|TRBV7-2
CASSHRGAGANVLTF
TGTGCCAGCAGCCACCGGGGAGCTGGGGCCAACGTCCTGACTTTC
>NA|TRBJ2-7|medium-sized|TRBV11-3
CASSPGTSYEQYF
TGTGCCAGCAGCCCGGGGACAAGCTACGAGCAGTACTTC
>NA|TRBJ1-1|once|TRBV19
CASSSRLRDTEAFF
TGTGCCAGTAGTTCACGTTTAAGGGACACTGAAGCTTTCTTT
>NA|TRBJ2-3|NA|TRBV6-5
CASSYWAGSTDTQYF
TGTGCCAGCAGTTACTGGGCGGGGAGCACAGATACGCAGTATTTT
>NA|TRBJ1-2|NA|TRBV6-5
CASSLDRQYGYTF
TGTGCCAGCAGCCTCGACAGGCAGTATGGCTACACCTTC
>TRBD2|TRBJ2-1|NA|TRBV14
CASSQGTSLFSSYNEQFF
TGTGCCAGCAGCCAAGGGACTAGCCTCTTTAGCTCCTACAATGAGCAGTTCTTC
>TRBD1|TRBJ1-1|many|TRBV9
CASSASDRALRTEAFF
TGTGCCAGCAGCGCCTCGGACAGGGCCCTCCGCACTGAAGCTTTCTTT
>TRBD1|TRBJ2-1|NA|TRBV7-8
CASSSRDRAEEQFF
TGTGCCAGCAGCTCCCGGGACAGGGCCGAGGAGCAGTTCTTC
>NA|TRBJ2-1|NA|TRBV24-1
CATSDSGFGGSSYNEQFF
TGTGCCACCAGTGATTCTGGGTTTGGGGGAAGCTCCTACAATGAGCAGTTCTTC
>TRBD1|TRBJ1-4|many|TRBV28
CASTRIGTVNEKLFF
TGTGCCAGCACCCGAATAGGGACAGTTAATGAAAAACTGTTTTTT
>NA|TRBJ1-5|NA|TRBV3-1/TRBV3-2
CASSPLYVGWRADQPQHF
TGTGCCAGCAGCCCCTTGTACGTAGGTTGGAGGGCCGATCAGCCCCAGCATTTT